The sequence of this T cell receptor beta chain was determined in a study of T cell responses to AZD1222 COVID-19 vaccine (TCRdb year 2021). The study in broad terms: TCR sequencing was performed for roughly 250 trial participants, of whom around 210 were given two doses of AZD1222 and some 26 were given two doses of MenACWY control vaccine. Enrollment into the trials was organized by age into subgroups of 18-55, 56-69 and 70-plus years, and those subgroups contained about 160, 30 and 59 TCR-sequenced participants, respectively.

The CDR3 regions of human TCRbeta chains were analyzed by immunosequencing. On the study's bioinformatics: Repertoire TCRs were checked for matches against a reference library of SARS-CoV-2-specific TCRs that had been generated using the MIRA antigen-specificity platform. Breadth meant the fraction of unique TCRs that were SARS-CoV-2-associated, whereas depth meant the fraction of total T cells that were SARS-CoV-2-associated. Each spike-specific TCR was assigned to its reactive spike region and to a CD4 or CD8 class using the MIRA data. Log10-transformed breadth and depth values were compared by one-way ANOVA with Sidak's multiple comparisons tests. TCRdb holds this immuneACCESS table with in-frame rearrangements only. Some clones are missing; in checked studies, unresolved V genes explain under half, and the rest has no known cause. V, J and clone size were drawn from that table, and D and trimming were deduced from the DNA. For this sample there are about 120,000 clones; under 95% appear just once. Of the sample, less than 6% is held by the ten largest clones.

Beyond this particular receptor, the publication reports: The 56-69-year group was small, and its depth increase did not reach significance, likely because of low power. Participants were mostly white British and included more females than males, and it was suggested by the authors that clonal diversity may have been underestimated. The vaccine-associated CD4 TCRs covered the entire spike protein, and the dominant responses fell in regions 160-218 and 743-854. No day 14 peak-response samples were available, so repertoires were characterized only after the peak T cell response. Nearly half of unique spike-specific TCRs reportedly recognized epitopes outside regions mutated in the B.1.351 and B.1.1.7 variants. Only a handful of AZD1222 recipients were SARS-CoV-2 seropositive at baseline, limiting conclusions about previously exposed vaccinees. A significant rise in spike-specific TCR breadth and depth was observed after two AZD1222 doses relative to day 0 and relative to MenACWY recipients.

The time point label, read with the paper, signifies: about 28 days (+/-7) after the second vaccine dose. AZD1222 recipients with second doses at about 4 weeks or about 12 weeks were pooled, because spike-specific TCR depth and breadth did not differ between schedules. Vaccinee samples were obtained from the UK trials COV001 and COV002, which included a single-blind randomized controlled phase 2/3 trial of AZD1222 (ChAdOx1 nCoV-19) in healthy adults. Trial participant PBMC samples were collected at day 0 and day 28 after the second dose for TCRbeta chain sequencing. Points on this clone: The target of this receptor is not known. One base away there is no much larger clone; base qualities are not given.

After removal of 0 bases from V and 5 bases from J, the junction retains 5 bases not matched to a gene. Measured from the cysteine to the phenylalanine, the CDR3 is 15 residues long. Only the CDR3 part of the read is kept: 45 bases, read in frame from the first base. CDR1 and CDR2 were assigned from the germline V gene as SGHRS and YFSETQ. Sequencing was performed on peripheral blood, taken 28 days after the second AZD1222 dose. The sequence links TRBV5-1 to TRBJ1-1, with 9 bases in between that match TRBD1. The receptor comes from an adult who received the AZD1222 COVID-19 vaccine. The DNA sequence is as follows: TGCGCCAGCAGCTTGGGGGCGGGGACAGGGACTGAAGCTTTCTTT. Translated, it gives CASSLGAGTGTEAFF.